The next 3 T cell receptor beta chains were all read from a single sample in a study of CD8 T cells in Susac syndrome. Reverse transcription used roughly 0.45 to 1 ug RNA and random hexamers. Using its own MiXCR run on the immunoSEQ multiplex PCR reads, TCRdb lists one record per CDR3 protein. Here the sample spans 50,000 or so distinct CDR3 sequences, 93% being singletons. Sequencing was done on a sample of CD8+ T cells from PBMCs. The receptors come from a human donor with multiple sclerosis.

The chain joins TRBV7-9 to TRBJ2-7; D is undetermined. The ends were cut back, 7 bases at V and 5 bases at J, with 15 bases in the middle. The germline gives CDR1 SEHNR, CDR2 FQNEAQ (reference sequence). The CDR3 runs 13 residues. CDR3 sequence reads: CASTPGSVHEQYF. In DNA form, the CDR3 reads TGTGCCAGCACACCCGGGTCTGTCCACGAGCAGTACTTC. The variable domain in full, completed from reference TRBV7-9 and TRBJ2-7, reads DTGVSQNPRHKITKRGQNVTFRCDPISEHNRLYWYRQTLGQGPEFLTYFQNEAQLEKSRLLSDRFSAERPKGSFSTLEIQRTEQGDSAMYLCASTPGSVHEQYFGPGTRLTVT.

The rearrangement links TRBV4-1 to TRBJ2-2; possibly TRBD2 for D (6 bases). The germline CDR1 and CDR2 sequences are MGHRA and YSYEKL. This CDR3 has 16 amino acids. V lost 4 bases and J 0 bases, leaving 12 bases between the germline ends. CDR3 nucleotide sequence: TGCGCCAGCAGCCCTCGCGGACTACCGAACACCGGGGAGCTGTTTTTT. Translating gives CASSPRGLPNTGELFF.

This chain links TRBV9 with TRBJ2-1; a possible D gene is TRBD2 (6 bases). V dropped 4 bases and J dropped 8 bases, with 16 bases sitting between them. This CDR3 is built from 14 residues. CDR1 and CDR2 from the germline V gene are SGDLS and YYNGEE. CDR3 in DNA: TGTGCCAGCAGCTCCGGGGGAGGTACGGATGAGCAGTTCTTC. Amino acid sequence: CASSSGGGTDEQFF. Variable domain in full (rest from reference TRBV9 and TRBJ2-1): DSGVTQTPKHLITATGQRVTLRCSPRSGDLSVYWYQQSLDQGLQFLIQYYNGEERAKGNILERFSAQQFPDLHSELNLSSLELGDSALYFCASSSGGGTDEQFFGPGTRLTVL.